This TCR beta chain was observed in a study of spatial heterogeneity in lung cancer (dated by TCRdb to about 2019). About the full investigation: More beta-chain than alpha-chain transcripts were consistently detected, likely reflecting higher beta-chain transcript abundance. At surgery, fewer than 250 tumor regions, 63 to 70 matched nontumor lung samples and about 56 PBMC samples were TCR-sequenced for both alpha and beta chains. In the raw uncorrected reads, each unique combination of TCR and UMI appeared on average more than ten times. TCR repertoire features were related to nonsynonymous mutation counts determined by whole-exome sequencing of tumor tissue. The study quantitatively compared TCR alpha and beta repertoires across multiple tumor regions, matched nontumor lung and blood in non-small cell lung cancer.

Broader findings and caveats from the paper: Additional single-cell paired TCR alpha and beta sequencing was considered necessary to confirm, at a functional level, the hypothesis that regional TCRs recognize regional mutations.

Library construction relied on 5' RACE. The run used a NextSeq 500. In the TCR library protocol, a unique molecular identifier was attached to each TCR cDNA molecule so that PCR and sequencing errors could be corrected. The study's processing was this. TCR identification, UMI-based error correction and CDR3 extraction were performed with Decombinator tools. Expanded TCRs were defined as those above a frequency of 2 per 1,000, corresponding to the top 1% of the tumor frequency distribution. Renyi diversity was calculated using the R vegan package after each repertoire was subsampled 100 times to 5,000 TCRs. To build CDR3 similarity networks, amino acid triplet string-kernel similarity was used, and CDR3s were connected when their pairwise similarity was above 0.82. Using fastp at Q25 and MiXCR, TCRdb reprocessed the public reads and kept productive beta chains. Under each unique CDR3 protein, matching rows form one entry showing the most common genes and DNA. The V and J calls and clone size are TCRdb's, not the authors'. The sample table shows fewer than 7,000 distinct CDR3 sequences, and 7.5% to 9.5% are seen once. Approximately 18% of the sample is in the top ten clones.

Sample time point, as interpreted from the label and publication: sample taken at primary tumor resection. Donors were around 71 patients with early-stage, untreated non-small cell lung cancer from the lung TRACERx cohort. TCR sequencing used whole RNA extracted from tumor and nontumor lung tissue, or from cryopreserved PBMC samples, without cell sorting. Only patients for whom sufficient RNA was available from at least two tumor regions were selected for TCR sequencing. Before selection, tumor and adjacent nontumor lung specimens were reviewed by a lung pathologist. Taken from cysteine to phenylalanine, the CDR3 has 17 residues. The read is trimmed to its CDR3 DNA, 51 bases read in frame from base 1. Sequences SNHLY (CDR1) and FYNNEI (CDR2) are obtained from the germline V gene. After removal of 5 bases from V and 0 bases from J, the junction retains 8 bases not matched to a gene. As regards this clonotype: The clone's antigen remains unknown. Per-base quality was not reported, and no clone a single base away is much larger than it.

Sequences were derived from normal lung tissue next to the tumor, sampled at surgery. The clonotype comes from a female donor with early-stage non-small cell lung cancer. The V gene is TRBV2 and the J gene is TRBJ2-3; 10 nucleotides in the junction match TRBD2. The CDR3: CASSLLAGVTSTDTQYF. The sequenced DNA: TGTGCCAGCAGTCTTCTAGCGGGGGTCACTAGCACAGATACGCAGTATTTT.